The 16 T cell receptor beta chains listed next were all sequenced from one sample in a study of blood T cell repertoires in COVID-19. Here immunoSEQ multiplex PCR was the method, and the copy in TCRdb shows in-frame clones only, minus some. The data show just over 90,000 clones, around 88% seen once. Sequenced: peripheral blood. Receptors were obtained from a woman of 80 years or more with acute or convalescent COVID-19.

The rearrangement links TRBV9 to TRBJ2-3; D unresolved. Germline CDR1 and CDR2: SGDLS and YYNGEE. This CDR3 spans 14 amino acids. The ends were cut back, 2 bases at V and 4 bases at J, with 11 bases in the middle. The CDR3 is CASSVWAPPDTQYF. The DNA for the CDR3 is TGTGCCAGCAGCGTCTGGGCCCCTCCAGATACGCAGTATTTT.

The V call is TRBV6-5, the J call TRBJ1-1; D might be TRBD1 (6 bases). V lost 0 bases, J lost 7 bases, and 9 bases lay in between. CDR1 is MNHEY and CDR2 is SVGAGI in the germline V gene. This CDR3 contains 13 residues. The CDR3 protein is CASSYSGTHEAFF. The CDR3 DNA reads TGTGCCAGCAGTTACTCGGGGACACATGAAGCTTTCTTT.

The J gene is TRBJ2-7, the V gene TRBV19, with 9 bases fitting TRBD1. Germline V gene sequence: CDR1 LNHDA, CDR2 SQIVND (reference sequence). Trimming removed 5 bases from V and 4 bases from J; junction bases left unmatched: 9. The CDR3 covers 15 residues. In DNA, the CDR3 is TGTGCCAGTAGTCCCGGGGACAGGGCGCGGTACGAGCAGTACTTC. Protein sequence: CASSPGDRARYEQYF.

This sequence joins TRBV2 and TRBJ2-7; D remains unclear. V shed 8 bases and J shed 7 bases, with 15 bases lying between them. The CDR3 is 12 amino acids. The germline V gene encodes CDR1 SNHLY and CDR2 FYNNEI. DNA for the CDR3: TGTGCCAGCGGGCAGTTTCAGGCTGAGCAGTACTTC. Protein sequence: CASGQFQAEQYF. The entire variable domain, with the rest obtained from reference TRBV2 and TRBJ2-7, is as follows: EPEVTQTPSHQVTQMGQEVILRCVPISNHLYFYWYRQILGQKVEFLVSFYNNEISEKSEIFDDQFSVERPDGSNFTLKIRSTKLEDSAMYFCASGQFQAEQYFGPGTRLTVT.

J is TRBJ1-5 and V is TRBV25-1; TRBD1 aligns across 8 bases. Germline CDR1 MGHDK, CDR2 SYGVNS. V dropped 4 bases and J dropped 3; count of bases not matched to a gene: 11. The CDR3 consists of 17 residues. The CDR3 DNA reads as TGTGCCAGCAGTGCACCCAGGGGGCAAGGACACAATCAGCCCCAGCATTTT. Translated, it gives CASSAPRGQGHNQPQHF.

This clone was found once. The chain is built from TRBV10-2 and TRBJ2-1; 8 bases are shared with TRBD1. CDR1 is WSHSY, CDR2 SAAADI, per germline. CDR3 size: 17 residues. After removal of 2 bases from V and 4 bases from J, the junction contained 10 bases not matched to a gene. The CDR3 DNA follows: TGCGCCAGCAGTGAGATCTCAACAGGGGGATCGTACAATGAGCAGTTCTTC. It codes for CASSEISTGGSYNEQFF.

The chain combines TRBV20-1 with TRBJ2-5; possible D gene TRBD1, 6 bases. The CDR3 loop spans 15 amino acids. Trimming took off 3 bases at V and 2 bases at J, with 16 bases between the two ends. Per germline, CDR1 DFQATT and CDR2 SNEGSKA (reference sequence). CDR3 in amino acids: CSASEFRGRQETQYF. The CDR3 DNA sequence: TGCAGTGCTAGTGAGTTCAGGGGCCGTCAAGAGACCCAGTACTTC.

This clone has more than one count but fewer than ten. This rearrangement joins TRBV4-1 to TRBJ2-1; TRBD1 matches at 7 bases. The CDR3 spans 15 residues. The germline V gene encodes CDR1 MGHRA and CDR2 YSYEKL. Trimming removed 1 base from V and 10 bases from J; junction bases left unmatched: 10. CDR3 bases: TGCGCCAGCAGCCAAGGCAGTGACAGGGTCCGGGAGCAGTTCTTC. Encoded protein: CASSQGSDRVREQFF.

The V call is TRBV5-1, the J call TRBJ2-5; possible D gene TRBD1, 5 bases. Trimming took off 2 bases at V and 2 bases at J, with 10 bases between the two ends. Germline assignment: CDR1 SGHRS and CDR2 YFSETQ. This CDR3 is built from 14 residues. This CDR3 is CASSFGRAQETQYF. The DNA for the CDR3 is TGCGCCAGCAGCTTCGGCAGGGCGCAAGAGACCCAGTACTTC.

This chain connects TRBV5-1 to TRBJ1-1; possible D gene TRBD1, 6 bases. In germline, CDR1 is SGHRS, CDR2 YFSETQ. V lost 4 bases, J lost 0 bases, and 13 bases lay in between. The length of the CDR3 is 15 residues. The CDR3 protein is CASSPRDTMNTEAFF. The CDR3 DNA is TGCGCCAGCAGCCCCCGGGACACCATGAACACTGAAGCTTTCTTT. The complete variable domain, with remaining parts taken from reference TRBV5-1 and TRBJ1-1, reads KAGVTQTPRYLIKTRGQQVTLSCSPISGHRSVSWYQQTPGQGLQFLFEYFSETQRNKGNFPGRFSGRQFSNSRSEMNVSTLELGDSALYLCASSPRDTMNTEAFFGQGTRLTVV.

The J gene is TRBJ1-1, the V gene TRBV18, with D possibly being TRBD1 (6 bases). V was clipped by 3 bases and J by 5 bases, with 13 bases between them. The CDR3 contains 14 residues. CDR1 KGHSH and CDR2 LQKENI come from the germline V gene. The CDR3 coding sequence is TGTGCCAGCTCACCGCAGGGGCAGACAACTGAAGCTTTCTTT. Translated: CASSPQGQTTEAFF.

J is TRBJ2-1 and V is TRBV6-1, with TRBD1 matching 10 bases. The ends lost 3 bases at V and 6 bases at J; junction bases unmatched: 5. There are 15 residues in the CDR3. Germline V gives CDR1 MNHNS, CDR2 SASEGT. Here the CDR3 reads CASSDRRTGGNEQFF. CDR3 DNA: TGTGCCAGCAGTGATAGGAGGACAGGGGGCAATGAGCAGTTCTTC.

The CDR3 is CASSLAGGMDEQFF. For the CDR3, the DNA is TGTGCCAGCAGCTTAGCGGGGGGGATGGATGAGCAGTTCTTC. The chain combines TRBV5-4 with TRBJ2-1; TRBD2 matches at 10 bases. Per the germline V gene, CDR1 is SGHNT and CDR2 is YYREEE (reference sequence). The CDR3 contains 14 residues. The junction had 4 bases not matched to a gene; V was cut back by 2 bases and J by 8 bases.

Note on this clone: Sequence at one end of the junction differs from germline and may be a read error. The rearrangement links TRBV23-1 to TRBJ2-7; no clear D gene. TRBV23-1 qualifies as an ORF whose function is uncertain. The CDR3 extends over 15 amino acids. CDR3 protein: CARSPGFPTTYEQYF. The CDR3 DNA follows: TGCGCCAGAAGTCCGGGTTTCCCAACTACCTACGAGCAGTACTTC.

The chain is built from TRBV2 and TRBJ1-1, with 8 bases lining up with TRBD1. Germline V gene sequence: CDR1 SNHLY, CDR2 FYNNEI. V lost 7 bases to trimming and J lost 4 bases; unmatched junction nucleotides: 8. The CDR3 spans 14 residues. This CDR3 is CASTRTGRTTEAFF. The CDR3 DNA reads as TGTGCCAGCACACGGACAGGGAGAACCACTGAAGCTTTCTTT.

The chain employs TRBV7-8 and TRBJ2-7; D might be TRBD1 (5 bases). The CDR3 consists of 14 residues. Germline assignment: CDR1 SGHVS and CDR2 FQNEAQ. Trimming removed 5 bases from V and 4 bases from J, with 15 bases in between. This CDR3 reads CASSPLGPGYEQYF. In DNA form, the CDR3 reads TGTGCCAGCAGCCCCCTTGGGCCAGGGTACGAGCAGTACTTC.